This T cell receptor beta chain stems from a study of immune cell composition in non-small cell lung cancer. CDR3 size: 14 residues. The germline V gene encodes CDR1 SGHKS and CDR2 YYEKEE (reference sequence). Deletions cut 0 bases from V and 16 bases from J, with 20 bases between. Sequencing was performed with immunoSEQ multiplex PCR; in TCRdb, only in-frame clones are kept and a portion is missing. The data show some 4,000 clones, with 70% to 80% seen just once and 20% to 25% held by the top ten. Input material: lung tumor tissue. This receptor was identified in a human donor with non-small cell lung cancer. This rearrangement joins TRBV5-5 to TRBJ1-5, with no clear D. CDR3 in DNA: TGTGCCAGCAGCTTGGGACTGAATAATCAGCCCATACATTTT. Translated, it gives CASSLGLNNQPIHF. The full variable domain, completed using reference TRBV5-5 and TRBJ1-5, is DAGVTQSPTHLIKTRGQQVTLRCSPISGHKSVSWYQQVLGQGPQFIFQYYEKEERGRGNFPDRFSARQFPNYSSELNVNALLLGDSALYLCASSLGLNNQPIHFGDGTRLSIL.